This TCR beta chain was sequenced during a study of blood T cell repertoires in COVID-19. Across the study: The United States, Italy and Spain provided the acute and convalescent COVID-19 samples. Sample material is recorded as cDNA or gDNA derived from T cells, B-cell-depleted T cells, or PBMCs.

CDR1 and CDR2 (germline): MNHNS, SASEGT. The CDR3 consists of 15 residues. Losses at the gene ends were 2 bases for V and 3 bases for J; bases not matched to a gene: 6. TCRdb's copy holds only in-frame clones and misses some; the assay was immunoSEQ multiplex PCR. The sample includes about 270,000 clones, around 85% seen only once; the top ten take around 4%. This chain uses TRBV6-1 with TRBJ2-7; 8 bases match TRBD2. The TCR was taken from a woman between 45 and 65 years old with active or convalescent COVID-19. The specimen was peripheral blood. CDR3 region: CASSETREEYYEQYF. CDR3 in DNA: TGTGCCAGCAGTGAAACGCGGGAGGAATACTACGAGCAGTACTTC.